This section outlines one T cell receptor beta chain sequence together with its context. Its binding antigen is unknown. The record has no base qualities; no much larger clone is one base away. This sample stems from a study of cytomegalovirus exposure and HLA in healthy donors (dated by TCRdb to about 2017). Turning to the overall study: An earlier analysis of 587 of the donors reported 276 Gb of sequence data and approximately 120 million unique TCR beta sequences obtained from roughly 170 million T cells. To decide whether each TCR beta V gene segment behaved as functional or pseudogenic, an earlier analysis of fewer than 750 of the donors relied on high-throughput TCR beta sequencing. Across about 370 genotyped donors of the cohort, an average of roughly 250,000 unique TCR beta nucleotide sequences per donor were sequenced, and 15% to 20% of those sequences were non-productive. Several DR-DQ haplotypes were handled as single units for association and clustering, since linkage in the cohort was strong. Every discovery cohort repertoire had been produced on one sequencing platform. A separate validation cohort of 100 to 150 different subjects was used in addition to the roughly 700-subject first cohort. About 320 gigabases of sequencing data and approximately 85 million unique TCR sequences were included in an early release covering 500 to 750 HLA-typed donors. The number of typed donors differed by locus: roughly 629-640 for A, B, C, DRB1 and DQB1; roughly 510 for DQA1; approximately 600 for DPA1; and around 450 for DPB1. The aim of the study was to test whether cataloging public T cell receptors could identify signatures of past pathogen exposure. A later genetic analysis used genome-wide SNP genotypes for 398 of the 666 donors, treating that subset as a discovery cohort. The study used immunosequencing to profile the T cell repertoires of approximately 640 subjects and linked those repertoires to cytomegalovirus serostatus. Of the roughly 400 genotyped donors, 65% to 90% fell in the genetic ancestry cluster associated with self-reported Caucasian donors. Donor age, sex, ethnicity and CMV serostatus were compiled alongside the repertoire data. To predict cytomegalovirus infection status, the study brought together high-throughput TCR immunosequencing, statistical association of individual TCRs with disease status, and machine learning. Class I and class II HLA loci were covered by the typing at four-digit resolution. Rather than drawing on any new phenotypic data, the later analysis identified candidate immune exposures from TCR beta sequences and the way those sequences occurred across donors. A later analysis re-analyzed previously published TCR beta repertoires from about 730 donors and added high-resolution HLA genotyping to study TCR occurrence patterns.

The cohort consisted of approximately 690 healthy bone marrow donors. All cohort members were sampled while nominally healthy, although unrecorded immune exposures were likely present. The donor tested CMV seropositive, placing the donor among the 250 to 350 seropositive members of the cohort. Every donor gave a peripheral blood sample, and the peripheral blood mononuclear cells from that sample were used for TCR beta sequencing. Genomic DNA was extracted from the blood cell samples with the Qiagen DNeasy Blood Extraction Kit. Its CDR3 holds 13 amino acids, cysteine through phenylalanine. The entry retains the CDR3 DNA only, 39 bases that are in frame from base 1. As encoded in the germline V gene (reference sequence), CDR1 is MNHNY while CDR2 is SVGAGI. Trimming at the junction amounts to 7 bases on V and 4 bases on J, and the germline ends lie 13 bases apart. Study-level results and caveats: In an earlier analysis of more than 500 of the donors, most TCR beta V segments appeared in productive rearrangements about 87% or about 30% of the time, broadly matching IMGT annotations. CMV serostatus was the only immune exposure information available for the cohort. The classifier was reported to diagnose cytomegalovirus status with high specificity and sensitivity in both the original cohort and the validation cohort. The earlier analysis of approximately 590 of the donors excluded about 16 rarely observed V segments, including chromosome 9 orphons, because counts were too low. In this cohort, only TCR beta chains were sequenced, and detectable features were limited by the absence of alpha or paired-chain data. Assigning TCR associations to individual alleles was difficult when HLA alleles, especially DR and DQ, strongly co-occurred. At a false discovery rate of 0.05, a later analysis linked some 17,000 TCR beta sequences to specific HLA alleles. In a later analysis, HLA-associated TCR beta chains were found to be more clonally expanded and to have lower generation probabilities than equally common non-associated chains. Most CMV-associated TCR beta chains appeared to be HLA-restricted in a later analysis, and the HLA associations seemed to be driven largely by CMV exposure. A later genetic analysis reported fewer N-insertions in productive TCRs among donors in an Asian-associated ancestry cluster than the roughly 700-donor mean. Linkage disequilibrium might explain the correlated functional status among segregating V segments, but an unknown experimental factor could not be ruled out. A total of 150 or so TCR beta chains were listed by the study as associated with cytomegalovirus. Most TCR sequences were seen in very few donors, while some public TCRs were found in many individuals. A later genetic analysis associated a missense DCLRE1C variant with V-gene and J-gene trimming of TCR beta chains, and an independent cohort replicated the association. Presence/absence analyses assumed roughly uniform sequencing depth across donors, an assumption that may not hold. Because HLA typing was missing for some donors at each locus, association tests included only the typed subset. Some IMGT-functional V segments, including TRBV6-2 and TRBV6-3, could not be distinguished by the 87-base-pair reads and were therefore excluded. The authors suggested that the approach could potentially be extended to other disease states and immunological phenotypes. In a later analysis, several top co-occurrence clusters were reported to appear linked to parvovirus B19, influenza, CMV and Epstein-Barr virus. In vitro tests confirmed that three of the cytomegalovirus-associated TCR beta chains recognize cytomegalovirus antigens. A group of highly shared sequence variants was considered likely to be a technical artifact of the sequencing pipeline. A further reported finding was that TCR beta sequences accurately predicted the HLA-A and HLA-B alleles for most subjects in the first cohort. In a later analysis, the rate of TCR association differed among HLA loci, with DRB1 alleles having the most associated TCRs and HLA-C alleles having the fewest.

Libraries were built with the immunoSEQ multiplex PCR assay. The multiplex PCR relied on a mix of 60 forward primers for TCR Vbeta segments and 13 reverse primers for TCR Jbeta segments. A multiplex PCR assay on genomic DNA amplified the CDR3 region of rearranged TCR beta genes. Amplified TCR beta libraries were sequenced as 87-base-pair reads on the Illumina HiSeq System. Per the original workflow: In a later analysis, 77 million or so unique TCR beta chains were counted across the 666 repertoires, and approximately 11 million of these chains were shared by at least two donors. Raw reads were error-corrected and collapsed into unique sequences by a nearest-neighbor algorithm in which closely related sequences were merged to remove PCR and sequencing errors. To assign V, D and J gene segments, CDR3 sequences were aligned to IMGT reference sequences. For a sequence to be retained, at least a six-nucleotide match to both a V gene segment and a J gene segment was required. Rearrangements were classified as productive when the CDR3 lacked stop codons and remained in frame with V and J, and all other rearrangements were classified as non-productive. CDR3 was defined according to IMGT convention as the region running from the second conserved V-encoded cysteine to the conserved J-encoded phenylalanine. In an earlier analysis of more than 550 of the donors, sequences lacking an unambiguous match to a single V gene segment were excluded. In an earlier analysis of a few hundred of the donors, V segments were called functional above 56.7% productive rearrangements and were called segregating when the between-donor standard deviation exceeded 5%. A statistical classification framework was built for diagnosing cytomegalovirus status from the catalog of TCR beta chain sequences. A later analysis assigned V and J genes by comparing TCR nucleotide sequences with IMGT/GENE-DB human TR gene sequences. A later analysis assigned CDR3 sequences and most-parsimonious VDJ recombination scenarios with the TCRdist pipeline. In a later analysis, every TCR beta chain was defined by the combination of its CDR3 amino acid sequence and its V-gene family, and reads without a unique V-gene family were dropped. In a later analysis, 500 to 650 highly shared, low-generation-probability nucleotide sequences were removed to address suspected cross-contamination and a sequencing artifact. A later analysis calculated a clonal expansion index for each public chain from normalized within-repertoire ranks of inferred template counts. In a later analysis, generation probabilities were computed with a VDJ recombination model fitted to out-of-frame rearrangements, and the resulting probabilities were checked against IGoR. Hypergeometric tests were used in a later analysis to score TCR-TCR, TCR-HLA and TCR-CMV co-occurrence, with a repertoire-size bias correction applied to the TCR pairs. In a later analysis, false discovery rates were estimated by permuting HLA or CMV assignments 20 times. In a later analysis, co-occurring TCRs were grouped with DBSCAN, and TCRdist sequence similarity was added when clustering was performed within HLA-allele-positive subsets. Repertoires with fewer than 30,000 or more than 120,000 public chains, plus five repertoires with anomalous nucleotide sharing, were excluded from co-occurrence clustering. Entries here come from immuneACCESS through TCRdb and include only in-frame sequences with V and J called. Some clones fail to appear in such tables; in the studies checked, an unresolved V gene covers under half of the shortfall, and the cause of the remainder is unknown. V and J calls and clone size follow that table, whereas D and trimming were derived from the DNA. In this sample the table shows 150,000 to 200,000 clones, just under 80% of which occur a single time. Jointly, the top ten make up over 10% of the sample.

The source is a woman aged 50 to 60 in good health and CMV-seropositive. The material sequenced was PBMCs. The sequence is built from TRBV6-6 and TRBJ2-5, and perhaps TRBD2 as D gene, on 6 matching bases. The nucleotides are TGTGCCAGCACCCGGCAGGGACTAGAGACCCAGTACTTC. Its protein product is CASTRQGLETQYF.